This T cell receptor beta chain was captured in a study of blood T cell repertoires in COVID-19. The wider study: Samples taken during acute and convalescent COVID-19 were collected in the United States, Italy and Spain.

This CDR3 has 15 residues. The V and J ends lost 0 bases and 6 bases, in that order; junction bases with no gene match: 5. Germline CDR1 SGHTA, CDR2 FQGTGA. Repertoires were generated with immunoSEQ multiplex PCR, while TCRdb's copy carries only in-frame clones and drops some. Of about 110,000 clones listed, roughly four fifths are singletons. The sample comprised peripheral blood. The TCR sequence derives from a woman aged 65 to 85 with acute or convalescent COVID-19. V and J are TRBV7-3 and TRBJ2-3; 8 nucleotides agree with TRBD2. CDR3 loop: CASSLTREGHDTQYF. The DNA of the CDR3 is TGTGCCAGCAGCTTAACTCGGGAGGGCCACGATACGCAGTATTTT.